This T cell receptor beta chain is from a study of T-cell memory formation after mild COVID-19. Study-level points and caveats: Memory from before infection featured some responding clones, which suggests cross-reactive memory joined.

One entry per CDR3 protein, called by TCRdb with MiXCR from the 5' RACE reads. This repertoire shows about 110,000 distinct CDR3 sequences, approximately 13% found once; its top ten account for around 25%. V gave up 4 bases and J gave up 2 bases; unmatched junction bases: 7. The CDR3 is 16 residues long. From germline, CDR1 is LGHNA and CDR2 YSLEER. Comments on this clonotype: Its target is not known.

Sequenced material: PBMCs or a T cell subset sorted from them (not recorded which). The chain employs TRBV4-3 and TRBJ2-7; TRBD2 aligns across 11 bases. The sequence came from an adult woman who had mild COVID-19 (a few samples of this study predate the infection). Cell type and time point are not known. CDR3 bases: TGCGCCAGCAGCCCCCTAGCGGGAGGTATCACCTACGAGCAGTACTTC. This encodes CASSPLAGGITYEQYF.